The 11 T cell receptor beta chains reported below all come from one sample, sequenced in a study of cytomegalovirus exposure and HLA in healthy donors. The PCR made use of 60 Vbeta and 13 Jbeta primers. Assay used: immunoSEQ multiplex PCR; TCRdb lists only in-frame clones, some missing. The data hold around 60,000 clones, with about 80% observed a single time. The sample consisted of PBMCs. The receptors shown here come from a man in his fifties or sixties in good health and CMV-seropositive.

The V call is TRBV11-2, the J call TRBJ2-1; the match to TRBD2 covers 7 bases. This CDR3 contains 16 residues. Losses at the gene ends were 5 bases for V and 7 bases for J; bases not matched to a gene: 14. In germline, CDR1 is SGHAT, CDR2 FQNNGV. The CDR3, as DNA: TGTGCCAGCAGCCGAAACGGACTAGTGATTATGAATGAGCAGTTCTTC. Amino acids: CASSRNGLVIMNEQFF.

The count of this clone is one. This chain connects TRBV4-2 to TRBJ2-1, with TRBD1 matching 8 bases. The CDR3 runs 16 residues. The germline V gene has CDR1 LGHNA and CDR2 YNFKEQ. V lost 5 bases to trimming and J lost 2 bases; unmatched junction nucleotides: 8. The CDR3 DNA sequence: TGTGCCAGCAGCTGGTTTCAGGACAGGGCCTACAATGAGCAGTTCTTC. Amino acids: CASSWFQDRAYNEQFF.

This chain links TRBV7-2 with TRBJ1-1; no firm D call. V lost 5 bases, J lost 5 bases, and 15 bases lay in between. Germline V gene data show CDR1 as SGHTA and CDR2 as FQGNSA. The CDR3 contains 14 residues. Here the CDR3 reads CASSTGSPGTEAFF. For the CDR3, the DNA is TGTGCCAGCAGCACTGGGTCCCCGGGTACTGAAGCTTTCTTT.

This clone occurred a few times. The V gene is TRBV6-6, the J gene TRBJ2-7; a weak D match, TRBD2 (6 bases). V was shortened by 4 bases and J by 7 bases, with 14 bases between the two germline ends. The CDR3 runs to 13 residues. CDR1 is MNHNY, CDR2 SVGAGI, per germline (reference sequence). CDR3 bases: TGTGCCAGCAGTTCCGACGGGGCGGGGGAGCAGTACTTC. Translated: CASSSDGAGEQYF.

The chain joins TRBV6-6 to TRBJ1-2; D is undetermined. This CDR3 comprises 13 residues. V was pared by 7 bases and J by 7 bases, with 16 bases between. CDR1 MNHNY and CDR2 SVGAGI come from the germline V gene (reference sequence). DNA for the CDR3: TGTGCCAGCATCTCATCAGGATCCTCTGGCTACACCTTC. Translated: CASISSGSSGYTF.

As to this clone: Other DNA sequences in the sample encode the same CDR3. V gene TRBV29-1 combines with J gene TRBJ2-7; TRBD2 aligns across 9 bases. CDR3 size: 15 residues. Germline loops: CDR1 SQVTM, CDR2 ANQGSEA. V gave up 4 bases and J gave up 2 bases; unmatched junction bases: 9. This CDR3 is CSVVMGAGGPYEQYF. CDR3 bases: TGCAGCGTTGTGATGGGTGCGGGAGGGCCCTACGAGCAGTACTTC.

The V call is TRBV4-2, the J call TRBJ1-5, with TRBD1 identical over 8 bases. Germline V gene data show CDR1 as LGHNA and CDR2 as YNFKEQ. CDR3 size: 16 residues. Losses at the gene ends were 4 bases for V and 1 base for J; bases not matched to a gene: 6. The CDR3 loop reads CASSRGQVSSNQPQHF. The CDR3 coding sequence is TGTGCCAGCAGCCGGGGACAGGTTTCGAGCAATCAGCCCCAGCATTTT.

The V gene is TRBV5-1, the J gene TRBJ2-2; weak D call: TRBD2 (6 bases). Germline values: CDR1 SGHRS, CDR2 YFSETQ. The CDR3 runs 14 residues. The V and J ends lost 1 base and 6 bases respectively, with 10 bases between them. CDR3 sequence reads: CASSLPSVAGELFF. DNA for the CDR3: TGCGCCAGCAGCTTGCCTAGCGTGGCCGGGGAGCTGTTTTTT.

This clone was counted between two and nine times. The chain employs TRBV6-4 and TRBJ2-5; no firm D call. This CDR3 region has 13 residues. Germline V CDR1 and CDR2: MRHNA, SNTAGT. V was clipped by 2 bases and J by 5 bases, with 9 bases between them. The CDR3 region has the DNA TGTGCCAGCAGTGACGAGGTTGGCGAGACCCAGTACTTC. This translates into CASSDEVGETQYF.

The CDR3 sequence: CAISTEPGQGYEQYF. The CDR3 DNA sequence: TGTGCCATCAGTACCGAACCGGGACAGGGCTACGAGCAGTACTTC. V gene TRBV10-3 combines with J gene TRBJ2-7; 9 bases agree with TRBD1. Looked up from germline, CDR1 is ENHRY and CDR2 is SYGVKD. V was clipped by 5 bases and J by 3 bases; unmatched bases: 8. CDR3 length: 15 residues.

This clone came up a few times. This CDR3 is CSICQDMIVLIYNEQFF. The CDR3 DNA sequence: TGCTCCATCTGCCAAGATATGATCGTACTCATCTACAATGAGCAGTTCTTC. The rearrangement joins TRBV4-3 to TRBJ2-1; D gene ambiguous. There are 17 residues in the CDR3. Per the germline V gene, CDR1 is LGHNA and CDR2 is YSLEER.